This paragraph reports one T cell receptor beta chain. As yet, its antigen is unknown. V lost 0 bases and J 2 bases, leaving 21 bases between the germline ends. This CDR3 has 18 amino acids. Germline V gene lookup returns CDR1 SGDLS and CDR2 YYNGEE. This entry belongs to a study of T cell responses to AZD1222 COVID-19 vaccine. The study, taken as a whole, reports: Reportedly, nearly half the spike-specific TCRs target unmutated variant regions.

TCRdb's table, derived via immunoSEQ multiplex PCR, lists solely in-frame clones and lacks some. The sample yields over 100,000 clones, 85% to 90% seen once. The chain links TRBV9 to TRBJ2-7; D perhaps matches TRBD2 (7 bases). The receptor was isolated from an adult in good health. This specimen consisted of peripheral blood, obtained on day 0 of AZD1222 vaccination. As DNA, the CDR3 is TGTGCCAGCAGCGTAGCCTCGGGTAGAGGGGGGGCCGCCTACGAGCAGTACTTC. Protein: CASSVASGRGGAAYEQYF.